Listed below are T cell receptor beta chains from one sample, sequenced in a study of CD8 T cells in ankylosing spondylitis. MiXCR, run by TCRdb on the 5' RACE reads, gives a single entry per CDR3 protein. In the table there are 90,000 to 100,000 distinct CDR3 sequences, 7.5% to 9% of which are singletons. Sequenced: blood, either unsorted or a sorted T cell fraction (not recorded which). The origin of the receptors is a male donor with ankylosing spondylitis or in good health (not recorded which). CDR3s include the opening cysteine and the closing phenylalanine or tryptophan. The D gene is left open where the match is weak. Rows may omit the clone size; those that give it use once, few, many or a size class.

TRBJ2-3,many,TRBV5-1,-,CASSGDSLDTQYF,TGCGCCAGCAGCGGGGATAGTTTAGATACGCAGTATTTT
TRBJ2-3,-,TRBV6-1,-,CASSEVADTQYF,TGTGCCAGCAGTGAAGTAGCGGATACGCAGTATTTT
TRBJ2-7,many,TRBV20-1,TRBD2,CSARDWPSGSYEQYF,TGCAGTGCTAGAGATTGGCCTAGCGGGAGTTACGAGCAGTACTTC
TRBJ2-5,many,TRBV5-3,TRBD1,CARSLRDRGETQYF,TGTGCCAGAAGCCTCCGAGACAGGGGGGAGACCCAGTACTTC
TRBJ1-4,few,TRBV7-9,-,CASSLAGTSEKLFF,TGTGCCAGCAGCTTAGCCGGGACTAGCGAAAAACTGTTTTTT
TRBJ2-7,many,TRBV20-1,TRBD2,CSARIGREQYF,TGCAGTGCTAGAATCGGGAGGGAGCAGTACTTC
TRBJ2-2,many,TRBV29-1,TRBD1,CSVGQGSGELFF,TGCAGCGTTGGACAGGGTTCCGGGGAGCTGTTTTTT
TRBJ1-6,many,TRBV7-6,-,CASSLVGRGGSPLHF,TGTGCCAGCAGCTTAGTCGGCAGGGGAGGGTCACCCCTCCACTTT
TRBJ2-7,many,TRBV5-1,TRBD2,CASSSKPVTSVPPYEQYF,TGCGCCAGCAGCTCGAAGCCCGTGACTAGCGTACCCCCCTACGAGCAGTACTTC
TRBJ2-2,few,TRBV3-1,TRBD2,CASDGTSGRAIGTGELFF,TGTGCCAGTGATGGGACTAGCGGGAGGGCAATTGGAACCGGGGAGCTGTTTTTT